These 13 T cell receptor beta chains share one sample of origin, sequenced in a study of OX40 agonist ivuxolimab in advanced cancers. The data were produced by immunoSEQ multiplex PCR, yet TCRdb's version contains in-frame clones alone and is incomplete. This sample has under 80,000 clones, with over 85% found just once. This specimen was CD4+ or CD8+ T cells sorted from blood, taken in a trial of the OX40 agonist ivuxolimab. These receptors all come from an adult with an advanced solid tumor such as melanoma, head and neck, liver or kidney cancer.

V usage is TRBV27 and J usage is TRBJ1-2, with 12 bases lining up with TRBD1. This CDR3 comprises 13 residues. CDR1 MNHEY and CDR2 SMNVEV come from the germline V gene (reference sequence). Trimming took 2 bases from V and 14 from J; bases not matched to a gene: 6. CDR3 loop: CASSLTGQGAQTF. The CDR3 bases are TGTGCCAGCAGTTTAACGGGACAGGGGGCTCAGACCTTC.

V usage is TRBV19 and J usage is TRBJ1-1, with 7 bases matching TRBD1. Germline lookup yields CDR1 LNHDA and CDR2 SQIVND (reference sequence). The CDR3 loop spans 14 amino acids. The ends lost 7 bases at V and 1 base at J; junction bases unmatched: 6. CDR3 in amino acids: CASMTGMGNTEAFF. In DNA, the CDR3 is TGTGCCAGTATGACAGGGATGGGGAACACTGAAGCTTTCTTT.

The CDR3 nucleotides read TGTGCCAGCGAGAGGTGGGGGACTGAAGCTTTCTTT. As protein: CASERWGTEAFF. This chain connects TRBV2 to TRBJ1-1; D might be TRBD1 (5 bases). The CDR3 contains 12 residues. Trimming pared 8 bases from V and 5 bases from J, leaving 12 bases between. Germline lookup yields CDR1 SNHLY and CDR2 FYNNEI.

J is TRBJ2-7 and V is TRBV6-1; 11 bases align to TRBD2. The CDR3 is 14 residues long. Germline-derived CDR1 and CDR2 are MNHNS and SASEGT. After removal of 6 bases from V and 2 bases from J, the junction contained 3 bases not matched to a gene. The CDR3 reads CASRLAGGPYEQYF. The CDR3 region has the DNA TGTGCCAGCAGATTAGCGGGAGGGCCCTACGAGCAGTACTTC.

The chain has TRBV27 and TRBJ2-7; D not resolved. The CDR3 sequence is 14 residues long. The V gene's germline CDR1 is MNHEY and CDR2 SMNVEV (reference sequence). V lost 5 bases, J lost 3 bases, and 14 bases lay in between. The CDR3 DNA is TGTGCCAGCAGTCGCCGGACGGTGGGCTACGAGCAGTACTTC. Translating it yields CASSRRTVGYEQYF.

The chain combines TRBV2 with TRBJ2-2, with 10 bases that match TRBD1. This CDR3 contains 13 residues. After removal of 7 bases from V and 6 bases from J, the junction contained 2 bases not matched to a gene. Germline values: CDR1 SNHLY, CDR2 FYNNEI. The CDR3 loop is CASTDRGAGELFF. CDR3 bases: TGTGCCAGCACGGACAGGGGGGCCGGGGAGCTGTTTTTT.

The V gene is TRBV29-1, the J gene TRBJ2-1; D possibly corresponds to TRBD2 (5 bases). Trimming left V 5 bases short and J 10 bases short, with 12 bases between. Per the germline V gene, CDR1 is SQVTM and CDR2 is ANQGSEA. The CDR3 loop spans 11 amino acids. CDR3 protein: CSVPKRGEQFF. The CDR3 region has the DNA TGCAGCGTTCCGAAACGAGGGGAGCAGTTCTTC.

The V and J genes are TRBV6-6 and TRBJ1-1; D gene ambiguous. The germline V and J ends were trimmed by 7 bases and 1 base, with 16 bases remaining between them. CDR1 and CDR2 (germline): MNHNY, SVGAGI (reference sequence). The CDR3 has 15 residues. The CDR3 DNA follows: TGTGCCAGCATCTACGCACTGGGAGGGAACACTGAAGCTTTCTTT. Translated: CASIYALGGNTEAFF.

This sequence joins TRBV27 and TRBJ2-7; possible D gene TRBD2, 5 bases. The germline gives CDR1 MNHEY, CDR2 SMNVEV (reference sequence). Deletions cut 3 bases from V and 0 bases from J, with 21 bases between. CDR3 size: 18 residues. The CDR3 region has the DNA TGTGCCAGCAGTTTCAGACTCTCTCTAGCTCCGACCTCCTACGAGCAGTACTTC. Its protein product is CASSFRLSLAPTSYEQYF.

The genes are TRBV11-2 and TRBJ1-1; 8 bases match TRBD1. This CDR3 has 19 residues. Germline CDR1 and CDR2: SGHAT and FQNNGV. Trimming at V came to 1 base and at J to 1 base, leaving 14 bases not matched to a gene. The CDR3 DNA reads as TGTGCCAGCAGCTTAGGGTACAGGGGGAGGGGTGTCCAGAACACTGAAGCTTTCTTT. Translation: CASSLGYRGRGVQNTEAFF.

The chain employs TRBV13 and TRBJ1-1; D is possibly TRBD1 (5 bases). CDR1 and CDR2 (germline): PRHDT, FYEKMQ (reference sequence). Trimming stripped 2 bases from V and 5 bases from J, with 18 bases between. The CDR3 runs 16 residues. Here the CDR3 reads CASSLSAEAGKTEAFF. DNA of the CDR3: TGTGCCAGCAGCTTATCAGCAGAGGCAGGGAAGACTGAAGCTTTCTTT.

The chain couples TRBV9 to TRBJ2-3; 15 bases fit TRBD2. Per the germline V gene, CDR1 is SGDLS and CDR2 is YYNGEE. The CDR3 is made up of 16 amino acids. After removal of 8 bases from V and 1 base from J, the junction contained 5 bases not matched to a gene. DNA for the CDR3: TGTGCCAGGAGGACTAGCGGGGGGGCCGGCACAGATACGCAGTATTTT. Its translation: CARRTSGGAGTDTQYF.

This clone showed up just once. The chain combines TRBV9 with TRBJ1-1, with D maybe TRBD1 (6 bases). Germline V gene sequence: CDR1 SGDLS, CDR2 YYNGEE. This CDR3 has 12 amino acids. Trimming took 0 bases from V and 8 from J, leaving 8 bases between them. The CDR3: CASSVGQAEAFF. The CDR3, as DNA: TGTGCCAGCAGCGTAGGACAGGCCGAAGCTTTCTTT.